The entry that follows covers one TCR beta chain sequence. The sample comes from a study of blood T cell repertoires in COVID-19. Study-level information: Researchers got acute and convalescent COVID-19 samples from the United States, Italy and Spain. In each case, the material was cDNA or gDNA derived from T cells, B-cell-depleted T cells, or PBMCs.

Trimming shortened V by 7 bases and J by 5 bases, and 8 bases separated the two germline ends. CDR3 length: 12 amino acids. Germline V lookup: CDR1 MNHEY, CDR2 SVGAGI. The method was immunoSEQ multiplex PCR; TCRdb's version includes in-frame clones alone and lacks a portion of them. The table lists hundreds of thousands of clones, under 90% of them singletons. The age range of participants was about 18 to 100 years, with residence in under 30 US areas. No more than 2 weeks before study entry, exposed participants had met a case of COVID-19. The chain uses TRBV6-5 and TRBJ2-2; perhaps TRBD2 as D (5 bases). This clonotype originated in a woman between 35 and 50 years old who had been exposed to COVID-19. Sequencing used PBMCs or T cells enriched from blood (not recorded which). The CDR3 region has the DNA TGTGCCAGCAATTCGGGGACCGGGGAGCTGTTTTTT. Its translation: CASNSGTGELFF.